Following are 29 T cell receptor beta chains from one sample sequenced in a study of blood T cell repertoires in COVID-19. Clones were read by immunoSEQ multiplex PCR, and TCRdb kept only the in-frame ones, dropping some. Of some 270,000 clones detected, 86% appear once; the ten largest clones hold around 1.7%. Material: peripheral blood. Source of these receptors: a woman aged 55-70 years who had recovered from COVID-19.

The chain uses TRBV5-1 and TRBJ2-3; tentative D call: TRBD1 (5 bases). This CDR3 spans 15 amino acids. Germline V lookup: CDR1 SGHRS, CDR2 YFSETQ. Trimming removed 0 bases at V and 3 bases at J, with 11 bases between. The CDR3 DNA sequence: TGCGCCAGCAGCTTGGACACCAGGGCTACAGATACGCAGTATTTT. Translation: CASSLDTRATDTQYF. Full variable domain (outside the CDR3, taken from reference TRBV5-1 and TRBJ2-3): KAGVTQTPRYLIKTRGQQVTLSCSPISGHRSVSWYQQTPGQGLQFLFEYFSETQRNKGNFPGRFSGRQFSNSRSEMNVSTLELGDSALYLCASSLDTRATDTQYFGPGTRLTVL.

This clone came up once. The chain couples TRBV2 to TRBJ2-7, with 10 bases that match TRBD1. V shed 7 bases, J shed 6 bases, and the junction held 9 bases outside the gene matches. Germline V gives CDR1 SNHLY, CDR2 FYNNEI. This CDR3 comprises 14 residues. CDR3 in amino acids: CASIRGQGISEQYF. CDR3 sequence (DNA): TGTGCCAGCATCCGGGGACAGGGGATCTCCGAGCAGTACTTC.

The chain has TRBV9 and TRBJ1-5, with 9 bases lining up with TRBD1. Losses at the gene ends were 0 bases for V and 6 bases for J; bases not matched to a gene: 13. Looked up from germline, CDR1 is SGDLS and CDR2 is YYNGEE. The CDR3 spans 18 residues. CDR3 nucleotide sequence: TGTGCCAGCAGCGTAGAACCGTGGGACAGGGCCCCAATTCAGCCCCAGCATTTT. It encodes CASSVEPWDRAPIQPQHF.

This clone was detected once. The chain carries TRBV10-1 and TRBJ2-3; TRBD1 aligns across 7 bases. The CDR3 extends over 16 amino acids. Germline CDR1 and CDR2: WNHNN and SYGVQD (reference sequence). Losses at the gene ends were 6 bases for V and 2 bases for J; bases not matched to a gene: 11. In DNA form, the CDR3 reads TGCGCCAGCAGCATTGGACAGGAAGGATTCACAGATACGCAGTATTTT. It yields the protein CASSIGQEGFTDTQYF.

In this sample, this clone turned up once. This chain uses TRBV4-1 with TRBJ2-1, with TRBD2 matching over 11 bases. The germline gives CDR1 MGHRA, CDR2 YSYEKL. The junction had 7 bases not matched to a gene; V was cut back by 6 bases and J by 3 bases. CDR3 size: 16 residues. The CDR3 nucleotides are TGCGCCAGCAGGGGCTTAGCGGGGGGGCTCTACAATGAGCAGTTCTTC. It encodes CASRGLAGGLYNEQFF.

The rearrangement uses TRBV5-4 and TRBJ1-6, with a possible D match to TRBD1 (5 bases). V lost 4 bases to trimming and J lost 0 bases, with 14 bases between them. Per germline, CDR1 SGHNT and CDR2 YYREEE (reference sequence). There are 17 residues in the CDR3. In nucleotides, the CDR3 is TGTGCCAGCAGCCTAGACAGCTTGAGCTCCTATAATTCACCCCTCCACTTT. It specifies CASSLDSLSSYNSPLHF.

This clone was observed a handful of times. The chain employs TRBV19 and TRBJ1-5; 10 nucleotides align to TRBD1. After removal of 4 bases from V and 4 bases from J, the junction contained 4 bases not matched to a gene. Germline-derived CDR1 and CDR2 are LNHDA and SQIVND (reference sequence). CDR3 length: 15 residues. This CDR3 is CASSSRQGANQPQHF. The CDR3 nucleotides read TGTGCCAGTAGTAGCCGACAGGGGGCAAATCAGCCCCAGCATTTT.

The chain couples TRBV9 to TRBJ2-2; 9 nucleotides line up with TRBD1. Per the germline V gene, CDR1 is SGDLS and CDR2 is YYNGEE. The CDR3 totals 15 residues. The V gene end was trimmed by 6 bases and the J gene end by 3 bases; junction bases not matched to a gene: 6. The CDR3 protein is CASTRTGEDTGELFF. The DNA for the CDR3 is TGTGCCAGCACGCGGACAGGGGAGGACACCGGGGAGCTGTTTTTT.

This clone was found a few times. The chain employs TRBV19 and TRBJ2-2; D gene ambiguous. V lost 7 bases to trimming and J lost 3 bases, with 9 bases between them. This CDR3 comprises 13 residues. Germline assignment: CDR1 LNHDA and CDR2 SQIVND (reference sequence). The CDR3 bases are TGTGCCAGTATTAACCGGGACACCGGGGAGCTGTTTTTT. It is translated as CASINRDTGELFF.

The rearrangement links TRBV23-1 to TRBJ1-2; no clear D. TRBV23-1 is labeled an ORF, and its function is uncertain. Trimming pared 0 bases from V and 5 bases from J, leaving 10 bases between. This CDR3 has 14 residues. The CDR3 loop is CASSQSCERYGYTF. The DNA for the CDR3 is TGCGCCAGCAGTCAATCCTGCGAGAGATATGGCTACACCTTC.

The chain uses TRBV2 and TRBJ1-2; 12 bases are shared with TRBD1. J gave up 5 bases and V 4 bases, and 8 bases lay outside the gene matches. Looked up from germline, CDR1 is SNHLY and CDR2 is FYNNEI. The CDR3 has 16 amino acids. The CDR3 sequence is CASSAGQGAGAYGYTF. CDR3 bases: TGTGCCAGCAGTGCGGGACAGGGGGCGGGAGCGTATGGCTACACCTTC.

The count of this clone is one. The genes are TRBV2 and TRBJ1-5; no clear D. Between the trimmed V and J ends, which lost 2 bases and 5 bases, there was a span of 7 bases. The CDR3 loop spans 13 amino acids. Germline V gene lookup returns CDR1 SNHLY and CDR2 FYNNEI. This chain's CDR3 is CASSEIGDQPQHF. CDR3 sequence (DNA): TGTGCCAGCAGTGAAATCGGGGATCAGCCCCAGCATTTT.

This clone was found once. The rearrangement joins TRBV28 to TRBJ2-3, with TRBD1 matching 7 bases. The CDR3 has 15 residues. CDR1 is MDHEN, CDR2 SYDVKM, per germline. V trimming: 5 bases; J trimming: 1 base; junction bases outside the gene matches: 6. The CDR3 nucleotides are TGTGCCAGCAGTGATCAAGGACAGGGCACAGATACGCAGTATTTT. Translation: CASSDQGQGTDTQYF.

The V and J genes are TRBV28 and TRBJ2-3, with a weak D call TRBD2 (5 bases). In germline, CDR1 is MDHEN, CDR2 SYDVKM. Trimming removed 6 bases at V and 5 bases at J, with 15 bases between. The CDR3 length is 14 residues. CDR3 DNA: TGTGCCAGCAGCCTCTTTAACGCGGGAGATACGCAGTATTTT. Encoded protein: CASSLFNAGDTQYF. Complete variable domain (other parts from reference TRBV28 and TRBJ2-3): DVKVTQSSRYLVKRTGEKVFLECVQDMDHENMFWYRQDPGLGLRLIYFSYDVKMKEKGDIPEGYSVSREKKERFSLILESASTNQTSMYLCASSLFNAGDTQYFGPGTRLTVL.

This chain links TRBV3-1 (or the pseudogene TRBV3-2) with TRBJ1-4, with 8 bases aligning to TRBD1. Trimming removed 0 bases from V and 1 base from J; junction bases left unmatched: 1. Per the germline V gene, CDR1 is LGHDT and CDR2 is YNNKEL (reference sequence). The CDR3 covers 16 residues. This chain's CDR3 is CASSQDRGRTNEKLFF. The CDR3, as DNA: TGTGCCAGCAGCCAAGACAGGGGGCGAACTAATGAAAAACTGTTTTTT.

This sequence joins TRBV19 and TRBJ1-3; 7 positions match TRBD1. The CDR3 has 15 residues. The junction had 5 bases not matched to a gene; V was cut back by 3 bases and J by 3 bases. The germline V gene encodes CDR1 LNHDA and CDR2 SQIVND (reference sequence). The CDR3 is CASSIGQAGGNTIYF. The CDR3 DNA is TGTGCCAGTAGTATTGGACAGGCCGGTGGAAACACCATATATTTT.

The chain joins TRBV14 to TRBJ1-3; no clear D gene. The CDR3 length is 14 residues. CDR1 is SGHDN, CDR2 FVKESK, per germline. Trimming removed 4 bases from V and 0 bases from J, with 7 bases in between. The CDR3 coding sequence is TGTGCCAGCAGCCGGGCGAGCTCTGGAAACACCATATATTTT. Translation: CASSRASSGNTIYF.

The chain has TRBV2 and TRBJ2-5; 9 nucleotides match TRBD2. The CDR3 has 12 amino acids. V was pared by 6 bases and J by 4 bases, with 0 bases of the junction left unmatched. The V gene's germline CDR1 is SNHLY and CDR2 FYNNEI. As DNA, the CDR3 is TGTGCCAGCAGAGCGGGGGGAGAGACCCAGTACTTC. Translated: CASRAGGETQYF.

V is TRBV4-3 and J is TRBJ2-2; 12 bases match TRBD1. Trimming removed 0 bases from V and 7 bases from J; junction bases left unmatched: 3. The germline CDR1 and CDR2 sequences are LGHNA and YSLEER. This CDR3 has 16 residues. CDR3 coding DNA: TGCGCCAGCAGCCAAGAGGGACAGGGGGCTGTCGGGGAGCTGTTTTTT. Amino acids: CASSQEGQGAVGELFF.

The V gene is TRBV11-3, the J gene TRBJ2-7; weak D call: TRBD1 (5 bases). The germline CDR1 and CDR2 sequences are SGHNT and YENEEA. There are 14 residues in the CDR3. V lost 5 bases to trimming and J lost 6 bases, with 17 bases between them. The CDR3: CASSQQGVYGEQYF. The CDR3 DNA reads TGTGCCAGCAGCCAGCAGGGCGTGTACGGCGAGCAGTACTTC.

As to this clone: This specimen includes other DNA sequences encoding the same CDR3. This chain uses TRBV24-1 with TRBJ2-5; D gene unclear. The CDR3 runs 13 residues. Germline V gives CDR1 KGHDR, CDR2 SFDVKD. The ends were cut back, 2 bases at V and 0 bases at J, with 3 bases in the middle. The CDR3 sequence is CATSDSYQETQYF. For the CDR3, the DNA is TGTGCCACCAGTGATTCGTACCAAGAGACCCAGTACTTC.

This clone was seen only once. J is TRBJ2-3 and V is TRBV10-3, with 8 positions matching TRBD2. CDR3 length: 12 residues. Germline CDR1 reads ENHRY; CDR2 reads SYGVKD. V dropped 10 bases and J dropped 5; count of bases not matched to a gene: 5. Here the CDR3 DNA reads TGTGCCACCCTGGGACTAGAAGATACGCAGTATTTT. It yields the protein CATLGLEDTQYF.

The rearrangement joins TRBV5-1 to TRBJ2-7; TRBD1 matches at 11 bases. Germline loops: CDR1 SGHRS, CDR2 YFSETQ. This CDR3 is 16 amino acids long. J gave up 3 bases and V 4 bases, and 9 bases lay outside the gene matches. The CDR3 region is CASSPSPGQGDYEQYF. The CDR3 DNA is TGCGCCAGCAGCCCATCCCCGGGACAGGGGGACTACGAGCAGTACTTC.

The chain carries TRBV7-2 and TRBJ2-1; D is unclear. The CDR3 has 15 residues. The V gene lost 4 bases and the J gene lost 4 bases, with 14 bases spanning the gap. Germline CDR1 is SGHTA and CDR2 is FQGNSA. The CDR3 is CASSSGRVGYNEQFF. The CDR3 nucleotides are TGTGCCAGCAGCTCTGGCCGGGTCGGATACAATGAGCAGTTCTTC.

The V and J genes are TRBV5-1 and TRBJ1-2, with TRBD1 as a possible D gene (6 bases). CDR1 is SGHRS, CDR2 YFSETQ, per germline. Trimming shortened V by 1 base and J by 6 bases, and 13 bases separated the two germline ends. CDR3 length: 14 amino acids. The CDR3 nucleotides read TGCGCCAGCAGCTTGTTGGGGGCGCCAAATGGCTACACCTTC. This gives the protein CASSLLGAPNGYTF. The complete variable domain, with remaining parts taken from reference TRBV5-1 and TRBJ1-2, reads KAGVTQTPRYLIKTRGQQVTLSCSPISGHRSVSWYQQTPGQGLQFLFEYFSETQRNKGNFPGRFSGRQFSNSRSEMNVSTLELGDSALYLCASSLLGAPNGYTFGSGTRLTVV.

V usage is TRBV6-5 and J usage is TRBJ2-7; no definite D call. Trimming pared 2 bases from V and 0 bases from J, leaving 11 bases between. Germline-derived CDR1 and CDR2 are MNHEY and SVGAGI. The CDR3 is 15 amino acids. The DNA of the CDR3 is TGTGCCAGCAGTTACGTCCATTCTAGCTCCTACGAGCAGTACTTC. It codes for CASSYVHSSSYEQYF.

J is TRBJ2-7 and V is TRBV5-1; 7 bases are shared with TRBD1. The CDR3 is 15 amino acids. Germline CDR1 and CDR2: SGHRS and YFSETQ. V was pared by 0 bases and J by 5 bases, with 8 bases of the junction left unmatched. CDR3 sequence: CASSLAEGTVHEQYF. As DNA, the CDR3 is TGCGCCAGCAGCTTGGCCGAGGGGACAGTGCACGAGCAGTACTTC.

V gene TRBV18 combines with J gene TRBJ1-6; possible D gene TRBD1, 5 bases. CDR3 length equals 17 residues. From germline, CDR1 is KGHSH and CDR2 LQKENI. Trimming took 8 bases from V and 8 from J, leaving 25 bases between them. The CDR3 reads CASRPSGGVEFDSPLHF. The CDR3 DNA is TGTGCCAGCCGACCATCGGGGGGGGTTGAATTTGATTCACCCCTCCACTTT. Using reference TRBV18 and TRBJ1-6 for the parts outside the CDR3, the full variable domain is NAGVMQNPRHLVRRRGQEARLRCSPMKGHSHVYWYRQLPEEGLKFMVYLQKENIIDESGMPKERFSAEFPKEGPSILRIQQVVRGDSAAYFCASRPSGGVEFDSPLHFGNGTRLTVT.

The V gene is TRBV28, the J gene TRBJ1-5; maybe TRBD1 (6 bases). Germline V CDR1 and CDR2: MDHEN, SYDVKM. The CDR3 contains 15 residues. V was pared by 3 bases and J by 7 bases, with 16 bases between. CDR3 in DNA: TGTGCCAGCAGTTTCGGCAGGGGCTATCGGCAGCCCCAGCATTTT. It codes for CASSFGRGYRQPQHF.